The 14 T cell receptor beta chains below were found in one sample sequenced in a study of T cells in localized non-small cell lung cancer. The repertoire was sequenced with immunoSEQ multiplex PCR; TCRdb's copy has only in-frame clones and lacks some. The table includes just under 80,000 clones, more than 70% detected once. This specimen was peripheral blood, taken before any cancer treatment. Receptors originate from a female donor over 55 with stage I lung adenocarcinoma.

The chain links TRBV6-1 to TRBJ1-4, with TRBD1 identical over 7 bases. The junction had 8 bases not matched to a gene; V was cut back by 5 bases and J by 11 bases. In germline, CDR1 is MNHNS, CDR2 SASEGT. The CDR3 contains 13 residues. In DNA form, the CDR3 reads TGTGCCAGCAGTTCACAGGGGAGGGAGAAACTGTTTTTT. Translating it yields CASSSQGREKLFF.

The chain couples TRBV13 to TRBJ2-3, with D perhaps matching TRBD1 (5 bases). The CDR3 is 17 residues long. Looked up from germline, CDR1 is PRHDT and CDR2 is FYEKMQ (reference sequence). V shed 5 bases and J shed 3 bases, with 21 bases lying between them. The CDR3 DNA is TGTGCCAGCAGCAAAAGGGGTAGTAATCGACTTACAGATACGCAGTATTTT. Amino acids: CASSKRGSNRLTDTQYF.

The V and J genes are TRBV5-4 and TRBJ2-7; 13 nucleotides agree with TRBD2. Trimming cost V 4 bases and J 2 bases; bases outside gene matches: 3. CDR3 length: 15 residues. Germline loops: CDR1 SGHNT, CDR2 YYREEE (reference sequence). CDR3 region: CASSQGLAGTYEQYF. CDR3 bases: TGTGCCAGCAGCCAGGGACTAGCGGGGACCTACGAGCAGTACTTC.

The CDR3 DNA sequence: TGTGCCAGCGGTCGTAAGGCGATGAACACTGAAGCTTTCTTT. It codes for CASGRKAMNTEAFF. The J gene is TRBJ1-1, the V gene TRBV6-1, with D hard to call. Germline CDR1 is MNHNS and CDR2 is SASEGT. The CDR3 runs 14 residues. The V and J ends lost 8 bases and 0 bases respectively, with 13 bases between them.

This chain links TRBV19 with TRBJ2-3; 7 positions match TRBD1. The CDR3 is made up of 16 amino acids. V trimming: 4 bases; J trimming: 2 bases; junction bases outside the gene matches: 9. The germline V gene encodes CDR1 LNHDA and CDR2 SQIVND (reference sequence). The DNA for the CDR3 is TGTGCCAGTAGTACCTTGACAGGGTCCTTCACAGATACGCAGTATTTT. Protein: CASSTLTGSFTDTQYF.

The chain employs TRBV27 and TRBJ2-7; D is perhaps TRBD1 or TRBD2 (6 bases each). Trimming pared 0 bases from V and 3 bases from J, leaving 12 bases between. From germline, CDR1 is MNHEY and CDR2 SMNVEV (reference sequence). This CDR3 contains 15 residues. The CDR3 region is CASSLSAGGVYEQYF. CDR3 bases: TGTGCCAGCAGTTTATCTGCCGGGGGCGTCTACGAGCAGTACTTC.

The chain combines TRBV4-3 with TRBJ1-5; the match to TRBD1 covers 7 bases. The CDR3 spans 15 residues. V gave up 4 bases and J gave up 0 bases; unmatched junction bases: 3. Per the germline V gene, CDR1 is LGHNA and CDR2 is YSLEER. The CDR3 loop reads CASSRDRSSNQPQHF. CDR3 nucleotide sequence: TGCGCCAGCAGCCGGGACAGATCTAGCAATCAGCCCCAGCATTTT.

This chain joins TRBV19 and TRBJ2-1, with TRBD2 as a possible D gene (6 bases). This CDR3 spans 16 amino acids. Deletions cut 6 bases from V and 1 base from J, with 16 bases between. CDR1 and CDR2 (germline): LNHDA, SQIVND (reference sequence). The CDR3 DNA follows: TGTGCCAGTAGGTCGGGAGACGGAAGGTCCTACAATGAGCAGTTCTTC. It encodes CASRSGDGRSYNEQFF.

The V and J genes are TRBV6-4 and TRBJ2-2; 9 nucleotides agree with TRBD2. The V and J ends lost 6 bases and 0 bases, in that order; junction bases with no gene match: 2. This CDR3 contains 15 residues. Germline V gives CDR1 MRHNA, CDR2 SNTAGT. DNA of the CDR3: TGTGCCAGCAGCCGACTAGCGGCGAACACCGGGGAGCTGTTTTTT. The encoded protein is CASSRLAANTGELFF.

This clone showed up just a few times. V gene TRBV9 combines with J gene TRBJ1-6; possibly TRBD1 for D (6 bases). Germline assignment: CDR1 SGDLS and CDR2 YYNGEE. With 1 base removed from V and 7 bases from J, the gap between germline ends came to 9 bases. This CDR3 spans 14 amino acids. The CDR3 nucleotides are TGTGCCAGCAGCGTATGGGGGCAGAATTCACCCCTCCACTTT. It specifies CASSVWGQNSPLHF.

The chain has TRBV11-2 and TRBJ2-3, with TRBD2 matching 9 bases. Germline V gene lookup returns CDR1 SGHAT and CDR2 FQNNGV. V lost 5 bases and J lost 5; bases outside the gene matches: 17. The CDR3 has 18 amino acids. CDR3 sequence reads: CASSQTPTRREGIDTQYF. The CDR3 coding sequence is TGTGCCAGCAGCCAAACACCGACTAGGCGGGAGGGCATAGATACGCAGTATTTT.

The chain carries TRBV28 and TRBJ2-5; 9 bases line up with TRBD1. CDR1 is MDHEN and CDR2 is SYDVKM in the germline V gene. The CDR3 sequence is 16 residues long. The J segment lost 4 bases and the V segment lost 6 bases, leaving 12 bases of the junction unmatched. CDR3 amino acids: CASRREGTGRSETQYF. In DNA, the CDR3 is TGTGCCAGCAGGCGGGAAGGGACAGGGCGTTCAGAGACCCAGTACTTC.

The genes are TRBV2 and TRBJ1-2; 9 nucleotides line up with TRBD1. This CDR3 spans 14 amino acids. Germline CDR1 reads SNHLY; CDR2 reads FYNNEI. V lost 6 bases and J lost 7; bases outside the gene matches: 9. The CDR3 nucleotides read TGTGCCAGCAGCGCCGGACAGGGGCTAAGTGGCTACACCTTC. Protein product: CASSAGQGLSGYTF.

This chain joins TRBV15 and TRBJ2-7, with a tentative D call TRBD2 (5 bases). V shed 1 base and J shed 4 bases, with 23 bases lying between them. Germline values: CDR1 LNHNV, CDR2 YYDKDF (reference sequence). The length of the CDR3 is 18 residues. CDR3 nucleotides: TGTGCCACCAGCAGAGGTGGATCGGCAGGACCCCGAGGGTACGAGCAGTACTTC. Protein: CATSRGGSAGPRGYEQYF.